This is a list of T cell receptor beta chains from one sample in a study of T cell changes during pregnancy in multiple sclerosis. Libraries were prepared by immunoSEQ multiplex PCR; TCRdb keeps only in-frame clonotypes and omits some of them. Among tens of thousands of clones, more than 75% were seen once, and the ten largest hold approximately 1.5%. Specimen: peripheral blood, collected in the third trimester of pregnancy. Source of these receptors: a female donor with multiple sclerosis, enrolled in a pregnancy study. CDR3s leave out the opening cysteine and the closing phenylalanine or tryptophan. The D gene is left open where the match is weak.

D: TRBD1; V: TRBV15; J: TRBJ1-2; CDR3: ATSRDLQGGGYT
D: TRBD1; V: TRBV10-3; J: TRBJ1-2; CDR3: AISVEGGNVGYT
D: .; V: TRBV10-3; J: TRBJ1-5; CDR3: AIGVSNQPQH
D: TRBD1; V: TRBV19; J: TRBJ1-2; CDR3: ASSTPGQGTNYGYT
D: .; V: TRBV30; J: TRBJ1-2; CDR3: AWRVGEGFYGYT
D: .; V: TRBV18; J: TRBJ1-2; CDR3: ASSPPNPGVNYGYT
D: TRBD1; V: TRBV7-2; J: TRBJ2-7; CDR3: ASSTLPGQSYEQY
D: .; V: TRBV18; J: TRBJ2-3; CDR3: ASSTSREDTQY
D: .; V: TRBV28; J: TRBJ1-2; CDR3: ASSLRGGYT
D: .; V: TRBV2; J: TRBJ1-5; CDR3: ASNSDRLRSQPQH
D: .; V: TRBV6-5; J: TRBJ1-1; CDR3: ASSYSTGTEAF
D: TRBD2; V: TRBV18; J: TRBJ2-5; CDR3: ASSPGTSGDETQY
D: .; V: TRBV12-2; J: TRBJ1-2; CDR3: ASRPRGEVNYGYT
D: TRBD2; V: TRBV9; J: TRBJ2-3; CDR3: ASSVDDGLAGGTDTQY
D: TRBD2; V: TRBV4-3; J: TRBJ2-2; CDR3: ASSQPSGGGTGELF
D: TRBD1; V: TRBV25-1; J: TRBJ2-7; CDR3: ASSEEGTGGVYEQY
D: .; V: TRBV6-1; J: TRBJ1-5; CDR3: ASSDGGAEPQH
D: .; V: TRBV9; J: TRBJ1-2; CDR3: ASSVLPHVNVNYGYT
D: TRBD1; V: TRBV5-1; J: TRBJ2-3; CDR3: ASSLQGSTDTQY
D: .; V: TRBV4-1; J: TRBJ1-2; CDR3: ASSQEGVAGYGYT
D: .; V: TRBV30; J: TRBJ2-6; CDR3: AWSLGASFTEDVLT
D: .; V: TRBV2; J: TRBJ2-5; CDR3: ASKGVGETQY
D: .; V: TRBV4-2; J: TRBJ2-7; CDR3: ASSQEPGLLYEQY
D: .; V: TRBV10-2; J: TRBJ2-5; CDR3: ASSYTRREETQY
D: TRBD1; V: TRBV7-8; J: TRBJ1-1; CDR3: ASSSDRGRGEAF
D: .; V: TRBV7-9; J: TRBJ2-2; CDR3: ASSPRWRGVDHGELF
D: TRBD1; V: TRBV7-2; J: TRBJ2-7; CDR3: ASSETETGDGIYEQY
D: .; V: TRBV27; J: TRBJ1-2; CDR3: ASSFNSNYGYT
D: .; V: TRBV10-1; J: TRBJ2-4; CDR3: ASSESGGLNIQY
D: TRBD2; V: TRBV18; J: TRBJ2-1; CDR3: ASSPSHRLAGSYNEQF
D: .; V: TRBV18; J: TRBJ1-3; CDR3: ASSPTTGNTIY
D: .; V: TRBV18; J: TRBJ1-5; CDR3: ASSPDSNSNQPQH
D: .; V: TRBV29-1; J: TRBJ1-1; CDR3: SVTGGETEAF
D: TRBD1; V: TRBV2; J: TRBJ2-7; CDR3: ASLRDRFSYEQY
D: .; V: TRBV14; J: TRBJ1-1; CDR3: ASSRVAGWTEAF
D: .; V: TRBV30; J: TRBJ1-6; CDR3: AWKGGAPGSPLH
D: .; V: TRBV9; J: TRBJ2-1; CDR3: ASSVAGESDPDNEQF
D: TRBD2; V: TRBV5-4; J: TRBJ2-7; CDR3: ASSLGGGGGAVYEQY
D: .; V: TRBV4-1; J: TRBJ1-1; CDR3: ASSHRQMNTEAF
D: .; V: TRBV10-1; J: TRBJ2-3; CDR3: ASSESGYRTDTQY
D: .; V: TRBV18; J: TRBJ2-1; CDR3: ASSPRRVSYNEQF
D: TRBD2; V: TRBV6-4; J: TRBJ2-1; CDR3: ASSDSGLAGYNEQF
D: .; V: TRBV11-2; J: TRBJ1-1; CDR3: ASSLYRETEAF
D: .; V: TRBV10-3; J: TRBJ1-2; CDR3: AIRQSPGHGYT
D: .; V: TRBV19; J: TRBJ1-5; CDR3: ASSPGPGWNQPQH
D: .; V: TRBV2; J: TRBJ2-3; CDR3: ASSEVRNTQY
D: TRBD2; V: TRBV6-1; J: TRBJ2-1; CDR3: ASTQRGGSYNEQF
D: .; V: TRBV4-3; J: TRBJ2-3; CDR3: ASSSTAWGGQTSTDTQY
D: TRBD2; V: TRBV7-2; J: TRBJ2-5; CDR3: ASSYQRGQETQY
D: .; V: TRBV5-1; J: TRBJ1-6; CDR3: ASSLEPGILH
D: .; V: TRBV30; J: TRBJ2-3; CDR3: AWSVPSGDTQY
D: TRBD1; V: TRBV5-1; J: TRBJ1-1; CDR3: ASSWDRQNTEAF
D: .; V: TRBV14; J: TRBJ2-2; CDR3: ASSQQGIGELF
D: TRBD1; V: TRBV11-2; J: TRBJ2-7; CDR3: ASSLEGQGGYEQY
D: TRBD1; V: TRBV2; J: TRBJ1-1; CDR3: ASSKMRQGAF
D: TRBD2; V: TRBV4-2; J: TRBJ2-3; CDR3: ASSQDRERGVLDTQY
D: TRBD2; V: TRBV10-1; J: TRBJ2-3; CDR3: ASSPGLDFATQY
D: TRBD1; V: TRBV7-2; J: TRBJ1-2; CDR3: ASSSPLTGGGYT